The rows below give T cell receptor beta chains drawn from one sample of a study of T-cell reconstitution after alpha-beta-depleted transplantation in children. MiXCR, applied by TCRdb to the PCR reads, yields one record per CDR3 protein. The sample contains about 460,000 distinct CDR3 sequences, about 10% of which appear only once. The sequences come from PBMCs, mostly from graft donor cells, collected 180 days after TCRalphabeta/CD19-depleted stem cell transplant. The source of these receptors is a female patient aged 2-10 years who had a stem cell transplant for aplastic anemia, so the T cells may come from the graft donor. The CDR3 runs from the conserved cysteine through the conserved F or W. D genes are given only for firm matches. Expanded clones are given a class, and other clones once, few, many or no size at all.

d_gene	j_gene	abundance	v_gene	CDR3nt	CDR3aa
-	TRBJ1-2	-	TRBV4-3	TGCGCCAGCAGCCGAACAGGGTTTGGCTACACCTTC	CASSRTGFGYTF
-	TRBJ2-2	few	TRBV4-1	TGCGCCAGCAGCCAGGAGATTCACTTGAACACCGGGGAGCTGTTTTTT	CASSQEIHLNTGELFF
TRBD2	TRBJ2-3	-	TRBV27	TGTGCCAGCAGTTGCTCATGCCAAGCGGGAGGGGGCACAGATACGCAGTATTTT	CASSCSCQAGGGTDTQYF
TRBD2	TRBJ2-3	-	TRBV9	TGTGCCAGCTCGGCGCGGGAGACAGATACGCAGTATTTT	CASSARETDTQYF
-	TRBJ2-3	-	TRBV6-1	TGTGCCACCCGAAGAGACGCTAGCACAGATACGCAGTATTTT	CATRRDASTDTQYF
-	TRBJ2-7	few	TRBV28	TGTGCCAGCAGTGGGGGTGCACCCTACGAGCAGTACTTC	CASSGGAPYEQYF
-	TRBJ2-7	few	TRBV7-9	TGTGCCAGCAGCTTAACGGGTCACGAGCAGTACTTC	CASSLTGHEQYF
-	TRBJ2-1	few	TRBV27	TGTGCCAGCAGTATCCAGGGTGTCCCCTACAATGAGCAGTTCTTC	CASSIQGVPYNEQFF
-	TRBJ2-2	-	TRBV5-5	TGTGCCAGCAGTCTCCCGGGACTCCGGGCCGGCACCGGGGAGCTGTTTTTT	CASSLPGLRAGTGELFF
-	TRBJ2-1	few	TRBV7-6	TGTGCCAGCAGCTTAAGGGACGGGTCGAGCTCCTACAATGAGCAGTTCTTC	CASSLRDGSSSYNEQFF
-	TRBJ2-1	-	TRBV4-3	TGCGCCAGCAGCCAAGAAAAGAGTGTGAGGTATGAGCAGTTCTTC	CASSQEKSVRYEQFF
-	TRBJ2-7	-	TRBV12-3/TRBV12-4	TGTGCCAGCGGCCAAACCTACGAGCAGTACTTC	CASGQTYEQYF
TRBD2	TRBJ2-1	few	TRBV27	TGTGCCAGCAGTTTAGTCTCTAGCGGGTTTTACACCGACAATGAGCAGTTCTTC	CASSLVSSGFYTDNEQFF
TRBD2	TRBJ2-1	-	TRBV11-2	TGTGCCAGCAGCTCACCTAGCTCGGGAGGGCCTTTGAATGAGCAGTTCTTC	CASSSPSSGGPLNEQFF
TRBD2	TRBJ2-2	few	TRBV5-1	TGCGCCAGCAGCTGGCAGCGGGAGCTCACCGGGGAGCTGTTTTTT	CASSWQRELTGELFF
-	TRBJ2-7	-	TRBV6-1	TGTGCCAGCAGCACCGGATCGGTCCCCTACGAGCAGTACTTC	CASSTGSVPYEQYF
-	TRBJ2-7	few	TRBV11-2	TGTGCCAGCAGCTTAGACGTCTACACCTACGAGCAGTACTTC	CASSLDVYTYEQYF
TRBD2	TRBJ2-1	few	TRBV7-8	TGTGCCAGCAGCTTATTTCACGCTAGCGGGAGGGCCGGCAATGAGCAGTTCTTC	CASSLFHASGRAGNEQFF
-	TRBJ2-5	-	TRBV7-2	TGTGCCAGCAGCCGATCGGTATCTGAGACCCAGTACTTC	CASSRSVSETQYF
-	TRBJ2-7	-	TRBV11-2	TGTGCCAGCAGCTTTGGGACATCACTGAGCTACGAGCAGTACTTC	CASSFGTSLSYEQYF
-	TRBJ1-5	-	TRBV27	TGTGCCAGCAGTTTATCGAATTTGCAGCCCCAGCATTTT	CASSLSNLQPQHF
TRBD1	TRBJ2-2	-	TRBV7-2	TGTGCCAGCAGCTTCCGAAAAGGGACAGGGGGCGGCGGGGAGCTGTTTTTT	CASSFRKGTGGGGELFF
TRBD2	TRBJ2-3	-	TRBV28	TGTGCCAGCAGTTTCTCGGGACTACCCACAGATACGCAGTATTTT	CASSFSGLPTDTQYF
-	TRBJ1-5	-	TRBV6-2/TRBV6-3	TGTGCCAGCAGTTACTGGGCGGATAGCAATCAGCCCCAGCATTTT	CASSYWADSNQPQHF
TRBD2	TRBJ2-2	-	TRBV7-2	TGTGCCAGCAGCCAGGGGACTAGCGGGAGGTCCACCGGGGAGCTGTTTTTT	CASSQGTSGRSTGELFF
-	TRBJ1-1	-	TRBV12-3/TRBV12-4	TGTGCCAGCAGTTACGACGAGGAGAACACTGAAGCTTTCTTT	CASSYDEENTEAFF
-	TRBJ2-1	-	TRBV6-2/TRBV6-3	TGTGCCAGCAGTTACAGCCATGAGCAGTTCTTC	CASSYSHEQFF
TRBD2	TRBJ2-1	-	TRBV7-2	TGTGCCAGCAGCTTAGCTGGTCTCCTAGCGGGTCACAATGAGCAGTTCTTC	CASSLAGLLAGHNEQFF
-	TRBJ2-1	few	TRBV7-2	TGTGCCAGCAGGGGTGAAGGAGGAACGTACAATGAGCAGTTCTTC	CASRGEGGTYNEQFF
TRBD1	TRBJ1-1	few	TRBV14	TGTGCCAGCAGCAACTACCTAAGACAGGACAGGGGCGTGGAGGCTTTCTTT	CASSNYLRQDRGVEAFF
-	TRBJ2-3	many	TRBV15	TGTGCCACCAGCAGAACGAACAGGGGCACAGATACGCAGTATTTT	CATSRTNRGTDTQYF
TRBD1	TRBJ2-3	few	TRBV20-1	TGCAGTGCTACCTATCCGGACAGGGGCTACACAGATACGCAGTATTTT	CSATYPDRGYTDTQYF
-	TRBJ2-5	many	TRBV11-2	TGTGCCAGCAGCTTGACGGTGGCCCAAGAGACCCAGTACTTC	CASSLTVAQETQYF
-	TRBJ2-2	-	TRBV20-1	TGCAGTGCTCAGCGGCAGGGTATCGGGGAGCTGTTTTTT	CSAQRQGIGELFF
-	TRBJ2-1	-	TRBV10-3	TGTGCCATCAGTGCTGGACAGTACAATGAGCAGTTCTTC	CAISAGQYNEQFF
-	TRBJ1-1	once	TRBV6-2/TRBV6-3	TGTGCCAGCAGTTACGACTCCAACACTGAAGCTTTCTTT	CASSYDSNTEAFF
-	TRBJ2-7	many	TRBV4-3	TGCGCCAGCAGCCAAGATGGGAACGCGGCGGAGCAGTACTTC	CASSQDGNAAEQYF
-	TRBJ1-2	many	TRBV7-9	TGTGCCAGCAGCTTAGATAGGGTAGGCGGCTACACCTTC	CASSLDRVGGYTF
-	TRBJ2-3	-	TRBV25-1	TGTGCCAGCGGGGGGGGGCAGGTTACGCAGTATTTT	CASGGGQVTQYF
-	TRBJ2-6	-	TRBV5-1	TGCGCCAGCAGCTTGACGGTAATCTCTGGGGCCAACGTCCTGACTTTC	CASSLTVISGANVLTF
-	TRBJ2-1	few	TRBV24-1	TGTGCCACCAGTCAGTACGAGCACAATGAGCAGTTCTTC	CATSQYEHNEQFF
-	TRBJ1-5	once	TRBV6-1	TGTGCCAGCAGTGAAGCGCTTCCGGCAGATTATAGCAATCAGCCCCAGCATTTT	CASSEALPADYSNQPQHF
-	TRBJ2-7	few	TRBV4-3	TGCGCCAGCAGCCAAGGCCCGGGGCAGAGGGAGCAGTACTTC	CASSQGPGQREQYF
-	TRBJ1-5	-	TRBV6-2/TRBV6-3	TGTGCCAGCAGTTTCCCTCGACAGACCGACAATCAGCCCCAGCATTTT	CASSFPRQTDNQPQHF
TRBD2	TRBJ2-3	-	TRBV5-1	TGCGCCAGCAGCGCGGGACTAGCGGGAGGGCCACTAAGCACAGATACGCAGTATTTT	CASSAGLAGGPLSTDTQYF
-	TRBJ2-3	many	TRBV12-3/TRBV12-4	TGTGCCAGCAGTCATACTAGCCTAGATACGCAGTATTTT	CASSHTSLDTQYF
TRBD1	TRBJ1-5	many	TRBV6-1	TGTGCCAGCAGAAAAACAGGGGGCAATCAGCCCCAGCATTTT	CASRKTGGNQPQHF
TRBD2	TRBJ2-1	few	TRBV29-1	TGCAGCGTTCCCGTGTCTAGCGGATACAACAATGAGCAGTTCTTC	CSVPVSSGYNNEQFF
-	TRBJ2-3	many	TRBV29-1	TGCAGCGTTGAACGGGCCCGCACAGATACGCAGTATTTT	CSVERARTDTQYF
TRBD1	TRBJ2-2	few	TRBV12-3/TRBV12-4	TGTGCCAGCAGTGCCAGGGGGAGCACGAACACCGGGGAGCTGTTTTTT	CASSARGSTNTGELFF
-	TRBJ2-3	-	TRBV15	TGTGCCACCAGCCGCCTAAGGGCCGTAGATACGCAGTATTTT	CATSRLRAVDTQYF
TRBD2	TRBJ2-1	many	TRBV12-3/TRBV12-4	TGTGCCAGCAGTCCCACTCCACTAGCGGGAGTGGATGAGCAGTTCTTC	CASSPTPLAGVDEQFF
-	TRBJ2-3	-	TRBV10-3	TGTGCCATCAGTGGCCCCCGGGGCACAGATACGCAGTATTTT	CAISGPRGTDTQYF
-	TRBJ2-1	few	TRBV7-9	TGTGCCAGCAGCTTCCGGGACGGGCCCTACAATGAGCAGTTCTTC	CASSFRDGPYNEQFF
-	TRBJ1-2	few	TRBV27	TGTGCCAGCAGTTCCCGACGGTCTGGGGCCGCTAACTATGGCTACACCTTC	CASSSRRSGAANYGYTF
-	TRBJ2-1	-	TRBV7-3	TGTGCCAGCAGCTTAAATCAGGCCAGTAACTACAATGAGCAGTTCTTC	CASSLNQASNYNEQFF